These 17 T cell receptor beta chains were all obtained from the same sample, sequenced in a study of CD4+ T cells in melanoma. The method was immunoSEQ multiplex PCR; TCRdb's version includes in-frame clones alone and lacks a portion of them. The sample consists of roughly 50,000 clones, 80% to 90% of them appearing once. Material for sequencing was peripheral blood. Every receptor here comes from a human donor with melanoma.

V and J are TRBV28 and TRBJ1-1, with D hard to call. The germline gives CDR1 MDHEN, CDR2 SYDVKM. Trimming removed 3 bases from V and 7 bases from J, with 12 bases in between. There are 13 residues in the CDR3. In DNA form, the CDR3 reads TGTGCCAGCAGTTTCACCCCTAAGGGTGAAGCTTTCTTT. Translated, it gives CASSFTPKGEAFF.

V is TRBV29-1 and J is TRBJ2-1, with TRBD1 identical over 9 bases. The CDR3 spans 15 residues. Per the germline V gene, CDR1 is SQVTM and CDR2 is ANQGSEA. The V gene end was trimmed by 2 bases and the J gene end by 10 bases; junction bases not matched to a gene: 12. CDR3 sequence (DNA): TGCAGCGTTGAACCCCGGGACAGGGAGGGGTACGAGCAGTTCTTC. Translated: CSVEPRDREGYEQFF.

The chain joins TRBV9 to TRBJ2-7; the D is unclear. This CDR3 region has 13 residues. The V gene lost 0 bases and the J gene lost 5 bases, with 9 bases spanning the gap. Germline-derived CDR1 and CDR2 are SGDLS and YYNGEE. The CDR3 coding sequence is TGTGCCAGCAGCGTAGGTCCTCGTAACGAGCAGTACTTC. This encodes CASSVGPRNEQYF.

The count of this clone is one. This CDR3 is also generated by other DNA sequences in the sample. The V gene is TRBV5-8, the J gene TRBJ2-5, with a tentative D call TRBD2 (6 bases). V was shortened by 2 bases and J by 3 bases, with 14 bases between the two germline ends. This CDR3 spans 15 amino acids. From germline, CDR1 is SGHTS and CDR2 YDEGEE. In DNA form, the CDR3 reads TGTGCCAGCAGCTTCCACCGGGACTCCGAAGAGACCCAGTACTTC. This codes for CASSFHRDSEETQYF.

The J gene is TRBJ2-7, the V gene TRBV5-6; D is perhaps TRBD1 (6 bases). The CDR3 is 13 residues long. Germline-derived CDR1 and CDR2 are SGHDT and YYEEEE. Trimming left V 1 base short and J 5 bases short, with 10 bases between. For the CDR3, the DNA is TGTGCCAGCAGCTTGAGCCAGGGGAACGAGCAGTACTTC. This gives the protein CASSLSQGNEQYF.

V gene TRBV6-1 combines with J gene TRBJ2-7, with D hard to call. V lost 4 bases and J 5 bases, leaving 9 bases between the germline ends. Germline V lookup: CDR1 MNHNS, CDR2 SASEGT. This CDR3 has 12 residues. The CDR3 protein is CASSGAGDEQYF. CDR3 nucleotides: TGTGCCAGCAGTGGGGCTGGGGACGAGCAGTACTTC.

This clone showed up just a few times. The gene calls are TRBV7-3 and TRBJ1-6; D gene uncertain. Germline V gives CDR1 SGHTA, CDR2 FQGTGA. The V and J ends lost 5 bases and 6 bases respectively, with 8 bases between them. This CDR3 has 13 amino acids. The CDR3 region is CASSQVGNSPLHF. The DNA of the CDR3 is TGTGCCAGCAGCCAGGTCGGTAATTCACCCCTCCACTTT.

The V gene is TRBV18, the J gene TRBJ2-3, with 13 nucleotides matching TRBD2. V was pared by 4 bases and J by 0 bases, with 4 bases of the junction left unmatched. CDR3 length: 17 amino acids. Germline loops: CDR1 KGHSH, CDR2 LQKENI. The DNA of the CDR3 is TGTGCCAGCTCACGCTGGACTAGCGGGGGTAGCACAGATACGCAGTATTTT. Protein: CASSRWTSGGSTDTQYF.

J is TRBJ1-5 and V is TRBV27, with no clear D. The CDR3 has 12 amino acids. V was shortened by 5 bases and J by 4 bases, with 6 bases between the two germline ends. Germline lookup yields CDR1 MNHEY and CDR2 SMNVEV (reference sequence). CDR3 DNA: TGTGCCAGCAGTCCGAATAATCAGCCCCAGCATTTT. Protein sequence: CASSPNNQPQHF.

The chain has TRBV10-3 and TRBJ2-1; 11 bases are shared with TRBD1. Trimming removed 8 bases from V and 6 bases from J; junction bases left unmatched: 3. Per germline, CDR1 ENHRY and CDR2 SYGVKD. There are 13 residues in the CDR3. Here the CDR3 reads CAIGTGGINEQFF. As DNA, the CDR3 is TGTGCCATCGGGACAGGGGGGATCAATGAGCAGTTCTTC.

Here the CDR3 DNA reads TGTGCCACCAGCTCTACAAAGGGGAGCAACAATGAGCAGTTCTTC. Encoded protein: CATSSTKGSNNEQFF. The chain joins TRBV15 to TRBJ2-1; D possibly uses TRBD1 or TRBD2 (5 bases each). CDR3 size: 15 residues. V was trimmed by 5 bases and J by 5 bases, leaving 16 bases between them. Looked up from germline, CDR1 is LNHNV and CDR2 is YYDKDF (reference sequence). The full variable domain, with the rest looked up from reference TRBV15 and TRBJ2-1, is DAMVIQNPRYQVTQFGKPVTLSCSQTLNHNVMYWYQQKSSQAPKLLFHYYDKDFNNEADTPDNFQSRRPNTSFCFLDIRSPGLGDTAMYLCATSSTKGSNNEQFFGPGTRLTVL.

The chain joins TRBV28 to TRBJ2-7; 7 bases are a match to TRBD1. V lost 5 bases and J lost 5; bases outside the gene matches: 3. Germline CDR1 and CDR2: MDHEN and SYDVKM. This CDR3 is built from 12 residues. CDR3 sequence: CASSLDRDEQYF. The CDR3 bases are TGTGCCAGCAGTCTAGACAGGGACGAGCAGTACTTC.

V usage is TRBV2 and J usage is TRBJ2-5; 13 nucleotides agree with TRBD2. CDR1 is SNHLY and CDR2 is FYNNEI in the germline V gene. This CDR3 has 15 residues. With V trimmed by 5 bases and J by 4 bases, 4 bases remained unmatched. The CDR3 protein is CASSQGLAGLETQYF. The DNA for the CDR3 is TGTGCCAGCAGTCAGGGACTAGCGGGGCTAGAGACCCAGTACTTC.

V gene TRBV5-8 combines with J gene TRBJ2-1; no reliable D call. V shed 1 base and J shed 10 bases, with 9 bases lying between them. CDR3 length: 12 residues. Germline V gene lookup returns CDR1 SGHTS and CDR2 YDEGEE. CDR3 region: CASSLIGPEQFF. The CDR3 DNA is TGTGCCAGCAGCTTGATCGGCCCGGAGCAGTTCTTC.

Notes on this clone: Other nucleotide sequences in the sample specify the same CDR3. The chain uses TRBV18 and TRBJ1-4, with a possible D match to TRBD1 (5 bases). V lost 2 bases and J lost 5, with 6 bases in between. This CDR3 comprises 13 residues. Per the germline V gene, CDR1 is KGHSH and CDR2 is LQKENI. The CDR3 reads CASSPGGNEKLFF. CDR3 sequence (DNA): TGTGCCAGCTCACCAGGGGGGAATGAAAAACTGTTTTTT.

The V gene is TRBV15, the J gene TRBJ1-1, with D maybe TRBD1 (6 bases). The CDR3 length is 16 residues. V was clipped by 5 bases and J by 3 bases, with 19 bases between them. Per germline, CDR1 LNHNV and CDR2 YYDKDF (reference sequence). DNA of the CDR3: TGTGCCACCAGCGGCCTCAGGGGCCCGGTGGACACTGAAGCTTTCTTT. This gives the protein CATSGLRGPVDTEAFF.

On this clone itself: Other DNA sequences of this sample code for an identical CDR3. This chain joins TRBV30 and TRBJ2-3; no definite D call. CDR1 and CDR2 (germline): GTSNPN, SVGIG (reference sequence). The CDR3 is made up of 20 amino acids. The germline V and J ends were trimmed by 1 base and 0 bases, with 26 bases remaining between them. CDR3 nucleotide sequence: TGTGCCTGGAGTGGGATCCCTAGTGGGGTTGGTCGAGGTAGCACAGATACGCAGTATTTT. It encodes CAWSGIPSGVGRGSTDTQYF.